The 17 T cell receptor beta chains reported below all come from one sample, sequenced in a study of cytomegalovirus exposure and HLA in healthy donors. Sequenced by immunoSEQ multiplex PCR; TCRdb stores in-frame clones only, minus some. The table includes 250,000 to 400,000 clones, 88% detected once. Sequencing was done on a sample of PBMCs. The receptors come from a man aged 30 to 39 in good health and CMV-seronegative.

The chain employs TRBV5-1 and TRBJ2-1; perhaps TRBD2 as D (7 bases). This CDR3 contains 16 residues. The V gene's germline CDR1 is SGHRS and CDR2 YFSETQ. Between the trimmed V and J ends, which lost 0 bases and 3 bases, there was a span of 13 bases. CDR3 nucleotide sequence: TGCGCCAGCAGCTTGGCGGGGGGCCGTTTCTACAATGAGCAGTTCTTC. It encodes CASSLAGGRFYNEQFF.

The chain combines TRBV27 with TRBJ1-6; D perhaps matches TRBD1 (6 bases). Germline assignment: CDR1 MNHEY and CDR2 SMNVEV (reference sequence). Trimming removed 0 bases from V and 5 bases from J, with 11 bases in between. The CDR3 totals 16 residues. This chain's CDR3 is CASSLSARGDNSPLHF. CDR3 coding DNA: TGTGCCAGCAGTTTATCGGCCAGGGGCGATAATTCACCCCTCCACTTT.

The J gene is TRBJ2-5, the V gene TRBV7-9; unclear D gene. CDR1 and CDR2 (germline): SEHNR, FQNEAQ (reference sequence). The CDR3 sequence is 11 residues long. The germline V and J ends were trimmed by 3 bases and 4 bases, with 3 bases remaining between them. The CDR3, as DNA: TGTGCCAGCAGCTTTCGAGAGACCCAGTACTTC. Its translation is CASSFRETQYF.

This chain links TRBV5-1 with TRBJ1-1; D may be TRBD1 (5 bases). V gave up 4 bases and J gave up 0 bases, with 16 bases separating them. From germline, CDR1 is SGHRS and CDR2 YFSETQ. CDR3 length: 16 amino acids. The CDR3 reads CASSNIQGGVNTEAFF. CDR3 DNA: TGCGCCAGCAGCAATATCCAGGGTGGGGTGAACACTGAAGCTTTCTTT.

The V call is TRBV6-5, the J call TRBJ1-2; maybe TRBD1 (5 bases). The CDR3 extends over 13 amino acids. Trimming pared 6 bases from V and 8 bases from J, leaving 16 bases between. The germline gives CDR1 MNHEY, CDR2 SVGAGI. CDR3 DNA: TGTGCCAGCAGAACCCGGGGGGGGGAAGGCTACACCTTC. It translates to CASRTRGGEGYTF.

The CDR3 reads CSVGGRGSMGNTEAFF. Written as DNA, the CDR3 is TGCAGCGTCGGCGGGAGGGGCTCGATGGGGAACACTGAAGCTTTCTTT. The rearrangement links TRBV29-1 to TRBJ1-1; D might be TRBD1 (5 bases). This CDR3 comprises 16 residues. Germline CDR1 SQVTM, CDR2 ANQGSEA. Trimming left V 6 bases short and J 1 base short, with 21 bases between.

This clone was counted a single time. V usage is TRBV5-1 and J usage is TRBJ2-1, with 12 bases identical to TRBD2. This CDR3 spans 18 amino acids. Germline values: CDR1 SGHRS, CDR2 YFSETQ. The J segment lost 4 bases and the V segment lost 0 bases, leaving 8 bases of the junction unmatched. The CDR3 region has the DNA TGCGCCAGCAGCTTGGGTCTAGCGGGGGGGCTTGGTTACAATGAGCAGTTCTTC. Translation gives CASSLGLAGGLGYNEQFF.

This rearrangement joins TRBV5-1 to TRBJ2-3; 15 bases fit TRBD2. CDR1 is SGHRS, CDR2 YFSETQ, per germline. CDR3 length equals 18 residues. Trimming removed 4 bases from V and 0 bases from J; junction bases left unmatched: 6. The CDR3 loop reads CASSRGLAGGPSTDTQYF. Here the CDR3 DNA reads TGCGCCAGCAGCAGGGGACTAGCGGGGGGTCCTAGCACAGATACGCAGTATTTT.

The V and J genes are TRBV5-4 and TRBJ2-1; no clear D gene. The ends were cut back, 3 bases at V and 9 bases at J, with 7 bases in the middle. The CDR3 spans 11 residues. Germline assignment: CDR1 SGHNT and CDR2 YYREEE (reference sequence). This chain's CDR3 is CASSSYSEQFF. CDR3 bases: TGTGCCAGCAGCTCCTACTCTGAGCAGTTCTTC. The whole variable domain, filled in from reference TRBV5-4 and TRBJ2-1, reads ETGVTQSPTHLIKTRGQQVTLRCSSQSGHNTVSWYQQALGQGPQFIFQYYREEENGRGNFPPRFSGLQFPNYSSELNVNALELDDSALYLCASSSYSEQFFGPGTRLTVL.

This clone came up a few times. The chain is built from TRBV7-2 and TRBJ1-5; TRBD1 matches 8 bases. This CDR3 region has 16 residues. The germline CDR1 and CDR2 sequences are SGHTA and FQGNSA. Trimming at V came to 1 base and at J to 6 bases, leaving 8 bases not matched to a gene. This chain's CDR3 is CASSLVWTGRGQPQHF. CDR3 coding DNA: TGTGCCAGCAGCTTAGTGTGGACAGGGAGAGGTCAGCCCCAGCATTTT.

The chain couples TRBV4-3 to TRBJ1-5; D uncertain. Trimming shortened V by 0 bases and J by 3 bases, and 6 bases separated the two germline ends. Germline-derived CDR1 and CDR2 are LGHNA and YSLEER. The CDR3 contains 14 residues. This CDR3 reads CASSQDIANQPQHF. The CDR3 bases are TGCGCCAGCAGCCAAGATATAGCCAATCAGCCCCAGCATTTT.

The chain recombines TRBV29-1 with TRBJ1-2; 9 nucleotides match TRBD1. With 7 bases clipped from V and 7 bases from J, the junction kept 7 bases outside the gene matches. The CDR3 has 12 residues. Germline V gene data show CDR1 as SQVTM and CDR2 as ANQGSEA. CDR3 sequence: CSAQQGAGGYTF. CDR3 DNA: TGCAGCGCTCAACAGGGGGCCGGTGGCTACACCTTC.

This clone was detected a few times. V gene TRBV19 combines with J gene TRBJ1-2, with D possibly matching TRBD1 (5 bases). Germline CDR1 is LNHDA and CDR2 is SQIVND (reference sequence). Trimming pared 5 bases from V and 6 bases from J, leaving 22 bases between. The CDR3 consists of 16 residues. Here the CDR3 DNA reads TGTGCCAGTAGTCCTACATCCAGGGTAGTTGGAGATGGCTACACCTTC. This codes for CASSPTSRVVGDGYTF.

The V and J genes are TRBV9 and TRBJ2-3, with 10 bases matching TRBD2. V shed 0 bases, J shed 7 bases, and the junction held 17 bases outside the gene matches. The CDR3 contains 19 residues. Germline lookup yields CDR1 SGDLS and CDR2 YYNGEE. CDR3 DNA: TGTGCCAGCAGCGTAGGGCTAGCGGGGGAAGGGGTACAACCCCATACGCAGTATTTT. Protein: CASSVGLAGEGVQPHTQYF.

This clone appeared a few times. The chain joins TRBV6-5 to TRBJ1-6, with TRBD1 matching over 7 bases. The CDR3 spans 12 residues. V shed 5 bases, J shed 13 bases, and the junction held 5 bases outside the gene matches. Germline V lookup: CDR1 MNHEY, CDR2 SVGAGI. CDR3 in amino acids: CASSPIGGPLHF. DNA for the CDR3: TGTGCCAGCAGTCCCATAGGGGGCCCCCTCCACTTT.

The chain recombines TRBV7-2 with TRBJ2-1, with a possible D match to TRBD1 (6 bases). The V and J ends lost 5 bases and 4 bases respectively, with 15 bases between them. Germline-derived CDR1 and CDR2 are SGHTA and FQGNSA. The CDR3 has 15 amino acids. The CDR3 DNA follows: TGTGCCAGCAGCCAACAGGGAATTGCGTACAATGAGCAGTTCTTC. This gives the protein CASSQQGIAYNEQFF.

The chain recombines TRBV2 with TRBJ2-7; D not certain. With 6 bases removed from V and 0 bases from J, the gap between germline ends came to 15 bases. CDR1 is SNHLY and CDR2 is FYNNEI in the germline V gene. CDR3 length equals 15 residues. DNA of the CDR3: TGTGCCAGCAGCGGAAAGGAGAGTAGCTCCTACGAGCAGTACTTC. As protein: CASSGKESSSYEQYF. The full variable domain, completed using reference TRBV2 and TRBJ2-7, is EPEVTQTPSHQVTQMGQEVILRCVPISNHLYFYWYRQILGQKVEFLVSFYNNEISEKSEIFDDQFSVERPDGSNFTLKIRSTKLEDSAMYFCASSGKESSSYEQYFGPGTRLTVT.